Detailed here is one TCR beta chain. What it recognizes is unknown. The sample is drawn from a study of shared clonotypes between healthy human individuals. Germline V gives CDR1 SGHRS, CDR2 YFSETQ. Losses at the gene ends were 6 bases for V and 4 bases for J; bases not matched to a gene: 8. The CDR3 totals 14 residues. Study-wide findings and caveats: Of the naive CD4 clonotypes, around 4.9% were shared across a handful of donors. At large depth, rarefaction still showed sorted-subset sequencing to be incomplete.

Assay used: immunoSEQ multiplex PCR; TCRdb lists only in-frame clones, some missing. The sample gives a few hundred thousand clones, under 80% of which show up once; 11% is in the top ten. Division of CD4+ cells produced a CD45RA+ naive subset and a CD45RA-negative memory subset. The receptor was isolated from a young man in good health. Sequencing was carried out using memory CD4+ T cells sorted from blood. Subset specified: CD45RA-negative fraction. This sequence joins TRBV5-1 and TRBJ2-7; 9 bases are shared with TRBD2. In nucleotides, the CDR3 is TGCGCCAGCACAGAGGCGGGAGGGCCATACGAGCAGTACTTC. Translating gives CASTEAGGPYEQYF.